The 30 T cell receptor beta chains below come from one sample, sequenced in a study of neurological immune-mediated disorders. MiXCR was run by TCRdb on the 5' RACE reads, yielding one entry per CDR3 protein. The sample includes just over 95,000 distinct CDR3 sequences, around 3.4% of them seen just once. Sequencing was carried out using PBMCs. Every receptor here comes from a woman between 18 and 29 years old with multiple sclerosis.

The genes are TRBV4-1 and TRBJ1-3; D is perhaps TRBD1 (5 bases). Per the germline V gene, CDR1 is MGHRA and CDR2 is YSYEKL. Trimming cost V 3 bases and J 7 bases, with 16 bases left between them. The CDR3 length is 15 residues. The CDR3 region is CASSQGTQRQNTIYF. The CDR3 DNA follows: TGCGCCAGCAGCCAGGGAACTCAAAGACAGAACACCATATATTTT.

This clonotype was counted many times. V gene TRBV7-2 combines with J gene TRBJ2-5, with 15 bases lining up with TRBD2. The germline CDR1 and CDR2 sequences are SGHTA and FQGNSA. CDR3 size: 16 residues. With 5 bases clipped from V and 4 bases from J, the junction kept 5 bases outside the gene matches. The CDR3 here is CASSQGLAGGGETQYF. CDR3 nucleotides: TGTGCCAGCAGCCAGGGACTAGCGGGGGGAGGAGAGACCCAGTACTTC.

This clonotype was counted at least ten times. This sequence joins TRBV12-3 or TRBV12-4 and TRBJ2-5; 8 positions agree with TRBD2. J was trimmed by 2 bases and V by 5 bases; bases with no gene match: 7. This CDR3 region has 15 residues. The CDR3, as DNA: TGTGCCAGCAGTCCAGCGGGAGAGCCACAAGAGACCCAGTACTTC. Translating gives CASSPAGEPQETQYF.

In its sample, this clonotype was seen many times. The CDR3 here is CASSLGSGTDTQYF. The DNA of the CDR3 is TGCGCCAGCAGCTTGGGCAGCGGCACAGATACGCAGTATTTT. The chain recombines TRBV5-1 with TRBJ2-3; D not certain. The CDR3 covers 14 residues. The V gene's germline CDR1 is SGHRS and CDR2 YFSETQ. V lost 0 bases and J lost 1, with 6 bases in between. Complete variable domain (other parts from reference TRBV5-1 and TRBJ2-3): KAGVTQTPRYLIKTRGQQVTLSCSPISGHRSVSWYQQTPGQGLQFLFEYFSETQRNKGNFPGRFSGRQFSNSRSEMNVSTLELGDSALYLCASSLGSGTDTQYFGPGTRLTVL.

In its sample, this clonotype was seen many times. This chain joins TRBV12-3 or TRBV12-4 and TRBJ2-1; 10 nucleotides line up with TRBD2. Trimming took 3 bases from V and 7 from J; bases not matched to a gene: 9. This CDR3 is built from 16 residues. The CDR3 bases are TGTGCCAGCAGTTTTGAGCGGGGGGGCCTAGGAAATGAGCAGTTCTTC. Translating gives CASSFERGGLGNEQFF.

This clonotype was picked up many times. The chain uses TRBV7-9 and TRBJ1-2; a weak D match, TRBD1 (5 bases). The CDR3 consists of 15 residues. Per the germline V gene, CDR1 is SEHNR and CDR2 is FQNEAQ (reference sequence). V was trimmed by 1 base and J by 7 bases, leaving 16 bases between them. In DNA form, the CDR3 reads TGTGCCAGCAGCTTAGAGGCGGGGCCCCCCGGTGGCTACACCTTC. Its protein is CASSLEAGPPGGYTF.

This clonotype was observed many times. The chain employs TRBV6-5 and TRBJ2-2; TRBD2 matches at 11 bases. The CDR3 is made up of 14 amino acids. V was pared by 5 bases and J by 8 bases, with 4 bases of the junction left unmatched. Germline V gives CDR1 MNHEY, CDR2 SVGAGI. The CDR3 spells CASSLAGGGGELFF. DNA of the CDR3: TGTGCCAGCAGTCTAGCGGGGGGAGGAGGGGAGCTGTTTTTT.

This clonotype has ten or more counts. The chain combines TRBV11-2 with TRBJ2-7, with 11 bases that match TRBD1. This CDR3 contains 14 residues. With 4 bases clipped from V and 6 bases from J, the junction kept 5 bases outside the gene matches. Germline assignment: CDR1 SGHAT and CDR2 FQNNGV. The CDR3 reads CASSSGQGAGEQYF. The CDR3 coding sequence is TGTGCCAGCAGCTCAGGACAGGGGGCGGGCGAGCAGTACTTC. Combining the CDR3 with reference TRBV11-2 and TRBJ2-7 gives the whole variable domain EAGVAQSPRYKIIEKRQSVAFWCNPISGHATLYWYQQILGQGPKLLIQFQNNGVVDDSQLPKDRFSAERLKGVDSTLKIQPAKLEDSAVYLCASSSGQGAGEQYFGPGTRLTVT.

Ten or more counts support this clonotype. This chain links TRBV2 with TRBJ1-1; D gene ambiguous. V gave up 0 bases and J gave up 6 bases, with 11 bases separating them. The germline CDR1 and CDR2 sequences are SNHLY and FYNNEI. The CDR3 is 14 residues long. CDR3 loop: CASSEALRVAEAFF. CDR3 coding DNA: TGTGCCAGCAGTGAAGCGCTTAGGGTTGCTGAAGCTTTCTTT.

Turning to this clonotype: Since a much larger clone is just one base distant, this may be a read error. The gene calls are TRBV20-1 and TRBJ1-1, with TRBD1 identical over 7 bases. The CDR3 length is 13 residues. Germline V gene lookup returns CDR1 DFQATT and CDR2 SNEGSKA (reference sequence). With 5 bases clipped from V and 5 bases from J, the junction kept 8 bases outside the gene matches. The CDR3 region has the DNA TGCAGTGCTTACCGACAGGGAGGGACTGAAGCTTTCTTT. It yields the protein CSAYRQGGTEAFF.

This clonotype was counted many times. The chain combines TRBV20-1 with TRBJ2-7; TRBD1 matches at 7 bases. The V segment lost 6 bases and the J segment 3 bases; nucleotides outside the gene matches: 11. The germline gives CDR1 DFQATT, CDR2 SNEGSKA (reference sequence). This CDR3 has 14 amino acids. The DNA of the CDR3 is TGCAGTGCCCCAGCCACAGGGGTGAGCTACGAGCAGTACTTC. Translated, it gives CSAPATGVSYEQYF.

Ten or more counts support this clonotype. This chain uses TRBV28 with TRBJ2-6, with D possibly being TRBD2 (7 bases). V shed 9 bases and J shed 0 bases, with 18 bases lying between them. Germline CDR1 MDHEN, CDR2 SYDVKM. The CDR3 totals 17 residues. The CDR3 DNA is TGTGCCAGTTGGGGGGGCAGTGCCTTCTCTGGGGCCAACGTCCTGACTTTC. Protein: CASWGGSAFSGANVLTF.

This clonotype was seen at least ten times. This chain connects TRBV27 to TRBJ2-7, with D maybe TRBD2 (5 bases). The CDR3 has 15 residues. Germline values: CDR1 MNHEY, CDR2 SMNVEV (reference sequence). The V gene lost 3 bases and the J gene lost 0 bases, with 12 bases spanning the gap. CDR3 DNA sequence: TGTGCCAGCAGTTTGGCAGGACTTAGCTCCTACGAGCAGTACTTC. Its protein product is CASSLAGLSSYEQYF.

As regards this clonotype: A read error may explain this, as a much larger clone is one base away. The rearrangement uses TRBV20-1 and TRBJ1-4; a possible D gene is TRBD1 (5 bases). Trimming took 2 bases from V and 4 from J, leaving 11 bases between them. Germline CDR1 and CDR2: DFQATT and SNEGSKA (reference sequence). CDR3 length equals 14 residues. The DNA for the CDR3 is TGCAGTGCTAGACAGGGACGGATTAATGAAAAACTGTTTTTT. This codes for CSARQGRINEKLFF.

This clonotype was observed at least ten times. This chain uses TRBV20-1 with TRBJ1-1, with D possibly TRBD1 on 5 matching bases. Trimming stripped 3 bases from V and 2 bases from J, with 10 bases between. The CDR3 is 13 residues long. CDR1 and CDR2 from the germline V gene are DFQATT and SNEGSKA (reference sequence). The CDR3 spells CSARGTVNTEAFF. The CDR3 nucleotides read TGCAGTGCTAGGGGGACTGTTAACACTGAAGCTTTCTTT.

This clonotype was observed at least ten times. This rearrangement joins TRBV20-1 to TRBJ1-2; 7 bases line up with TRBD1. V lost 6 bases to trimming and J lost 4 bases; unmatched junction nucleotides: 11. This CDR3 region has 14 residues. In germline, CDR1 is DFQATT, CDR2 SNEGSKA (reference sequence). The DNA of the CDR3 is TGCAGTGCGTCTAACTCAGGGGGTAGCTATGGCTACACCTTC. Its protein product is CSASNSGGSYGYTF.

On this clonotype: Possible read error: a much larger clone is one base away. The rearrangement joins TRBV28 to TRBJ1-1; unclear D gene. Germline lookup yields CDR1 MDHEN and CDR2 SYDVKM. The CDR3 has 16 amino acids. Trimming took 6 bases from V and 2 from J, leaving 19 bases between them. The CDR3 coding sequence is TGTGCCAGCAGCATTATGCAGTGGCAAGTTAACACTGAAGCTTTCTTT. Its protein is CASSIMQWQVNTEAFF.

At least ten counts were recorded for this clonotype. J is TRBJ2-5 and V is TRBV9; 8 bases match TRBD2. CDR3 size: 17 residues. Germline V gene data show CDR1 as SGDLS and CDR2 as YYNGEE. With V trimmed by 3 bases and J by 7 bases, 17 bases remained unmatched. The CDR3 protein is CASSAQFDLAGRGTQYF. CDR3 sequence (DNA): TGTGCCAGCAGCGCCCAATTCGACTTAGCGGGAAGGGGGACCCAGTACTTC.

The V and J genes are TRBV3-1 and TRBJ2-1, with TRBD2 matching 7 bases. Germline CDR1 is LGHDT and CDR2 is YNNKEL (reference sequence). This CDR3 has 15 residues. Unmatched junction bases numbered 6, after V lost 3 bases and J lost 4 bases. CDR3: CASSHGTNSYNEQFF. CDR3 DNA: TGTGCCAGCAGCCACGGGACTAACTCTTACAATGAGCAGTTCTTC.

In this sample, this clonotype turned up many times. The genes are TRBV20-1 and TRBJ1-2; D is possibly TRBD1 (5 bases). From germline, CDR1 is DFQATT and CDR2 SNEGSKA (reference sequence). V was pared by 6 bases and J by 7 bases, with 15 bases between. This CDR3 has 12 amino acids. The CDR3 bases are TGCAGTGCGCCCCCGGGACGGGGTGGCTACACCTTC. It specifies CSAPPGRGGYTF.

In this sample, this clonotype turned up many times. The gene calls are TRBV9 and TRBJ2-2; D might be TRBD1 or TRBD2, each matching 5 bases. The CDR3 contains 17 residues. CDR1 and CDR2 (germline): SGDLS, YYNGEE. Trimming removed 4 bases at V and 4 bases at J, with 20 bases between. The CDR3 DNA is TGTGCCAGCAGCTCTCCGACCGGGGCTTATTCCACCGGGGAGCTGTTTTTT. Its translation is CASSSPTGAYSTGELFF.

The table lists this clonotype with many counts. This chain joins TRBV6-1 and TRBJ2-5; D gene uncertain. Germline loops: CDR1 MNHNS, CDR2 SASEGT. V gave up 1 base and J gave up 0 bases, with 9 bases separating them. The CDR3 is 15 residues long. CDR3 region: CASSEVTSYQETQYF. In DNA form, the CDR3 reads TGTGCCAGCAGTGAAGTGACGTCGTACCAAGAGACCCAGTACTTC.

The sample holds many counts of this clonotype. The V gene is TRBV12-3 or TRBV12-4, the J gene TRBJ2-3; D is uncertain. CDR3 length: 15 residues. Trimming took off 3 bases at V and 1 base at J, with 11 bases between the two ends. CDR3 region: CASSFSPSGTDTQYF. For the CDR3, the DNA is TGTGCCAGCAGTTTTTCCCCGTCAGGCACAGATACGCAGTATTTT.

This clonotype was counted ten times or more. CDR3 DNA: TGCAGTGCTAGCGGGGGACGGGGGCTCAATCAGCCCCAGCATTTT. Translated, it gives CSASGGRGLNQPQHF. The chain carries TRBV20-1 and TRBJ1-5; tentative D call: TRBD1 (6 bases). The germline V gene has CDR1 DFQATT and CDR2 SNEGSKA (reference sequence). This CDR3 comprises 15 residues. V lost 3 bases and J 3 bases, leaving 15 bases between the germline ends.

Many counts were recorded for this clonotype. The V call is TRBV7-9, the J call TRBJ1-2; D unclear. The V end lost 5 bases, the J end lost 3 bases, and 13 bases lay between the germline ends. The CDR3 contains 14 residues. Germline CDR1 and CDR2: SEHNR and FQNEAQ (reference sequence). In DNA, the CDR3 is TGTGCCAGCAGCGCAGGAGTCGGGGACTATGGCTACACCTTC. Translating gives CASSAGVGDYGYTF.

The sample holds many counts of this clonotype. The chain recombines TRBV20-1 with TRBJ2-4; D gene uncertain. CDR1 and CDR2 from the germline V gene are DFQATT and SNEGSKA (reference sequence). The V and J ends lost 6 bases and 1 base respectively, with 13 bases between them. The CDR3 consists of 14 residues. CDR3 coding DNA: TGCAGTGCGGGCCCCTTTGGGGCCAAAAACATTCAGTACTTC. Its protein product is CSAGPFGAKNIQYF.

This clonotype was detected ten times or more. V gene TRBV3-1 combines with J gene TRBJ2-5; D is perhaps TRBD1 (6 bases). Trimming took 7 bases from V and 4 from J, leaving 16 bases between them. Germline V CDR1 and CDR2: LGHDT, YNNKEL (reference sequence). The CDR3 length is 14 residues. Written as DNA, the CDR3 is TGTGCCAGCAAGGGGACACAATCAGGAGAGACCCAGTACTTC. Protein sequence: CASKGTQSGETQYF.

In its sample, this clonotype was seen many times. The chain carries TRBV10-3 and TRBJ1-5; 7 bases map to TRBD1. The trim removed 4 bases at V and 3 bases at J, leaving 9 bases unmatched. CDR1 and CDR2 from the germline V gene are ENHRY and SYGVKD. CDR3 size: 16 residues. CDR3 DNA: TGTGCCATCAGTGGTCAGGGGGGTATGGCCAATCAGCCCCAGCATTTT. It is translated as CAISGQGGMANQPQHF.

At least ten counts were recorded for this clonotype. The chain links TRBV28 to TRBJ1-4; D is unresolved. There are 12 residues in the CDR3. CDR1 MDHEN and CDR2 SYDVKM come from the germline V gene. The ends were cut back, 3 bases at V and 5 bases at J, with 4 bases in the middle. CDR3 in DNA: TGTGCCAGCAGTTTCTTAAATGAAAAACTGTTTTTT. Residues: CASSFLNEKLFF.

This clonotype was found a few times. V and J are TRBV2 and TRBJ2-1; D gene ambiguous. Trimming removed 5 bases from V and 0 bases from J, with 11 bases in between. Germline-derived CDR1 and CDR2 are SNHLY and FYNNEI. The length of the CDR3 is 15 residues. DNA of the CDR3: TGTGCCAGCAGTCGTGGCAGGAGCTCCTACAATGAGCAGTTCTTC. It is translated as CASSRGRSSYNEQFF.